A single sample gave rise to the 10 T cell receptor beta chains below, sequenced in a study of T cells in Graves' hyperthyroidism and ophthalmopathy. Amplified TCR beta CDR3 regions came from RNA transcripts. First-round RT-PCR with HTBI primers amplified the TCR CDR3 region. TCRdb ran MiXCR on the multiplex PCR reads and lists one entry per CDR3 protein. The sample comprises 700,000 to 850,000 distinct CDR3 sequences, 35% of which are singletons, and around 31% rests with the top ten. The specimen sequenced was blood. The source is a middle-aged woman with Graves' hyperthyroidism.

This clonotype was seen ten or more times. For the CDR3, the DNA is TGTGCCACCAGCAGAGTACCAGGCAGGGCCAATGAAAAACTGTTTTTT. The encoded protein is CATSRVPGRANEKLFF. The chain is built from TRBV15 and TRBJ1-4, with D maybe TRBD1 (5 bases). Trimming took off 1 base at V and 5 bases at J, with 14 bases between the two ends. Per germline, CDR1 LNHNV and CDR2 YYDKDF (reference sequence). The CDR3 runs to 16 residues.

The rearrangement links TRBV27 to TRBJ1-4; tentative D call: TRBD1 (5 bases). The germline V gene encodes CDR1 MNHEY and CDR2 SMNVEV (reference sequence). Trimming left V 4 bases short and J 8 bases short, with 17 bases between. The CDR3 has 15 amino acids. The CDR3 sequence: CASSSWGVSEEKLFF. CDR3 sequence (DNA): TGTGCCAGCAGTTCCTGGGGCGTGAGCGAAGAAAAACTGTTTTTT.

This clonotype was seen only a few times. This chain connects TRBV19 to TRBJ1-5; tentatively, D is TRBD1 (5 bases). V lost 4 bases and J 8 bases, leaving 18 bases between the germline ends. The CDR3 extends over 15 amino acids. Germline V gives CDR1 LNHDA, CDR2 SQIVND (reference sequence). The CDR3 region is CASSRRGFGEKPQHF. In DNA form, the CDR3 reads TGTGCCAGTAGTAGGAGGGGATTCGGGGAAAAGCCCCAGCATTTT.

The V call is TRBV29-1, the J call TRBJ2-5; D ambiguous. V was trimmed by 4 bases and J by 4 bases, leaving 16 bases between them. This CDR3 contains 14 residues. The germline CDR1 and CDR2 sequences are SQVTM and ANQGSEA. The CDR3 sequence is CSVVGAGLRETQYF. CDR3 DNA: TGCAGCGTTGTAGGCGCAGGCTTAAGAGAGACCCAGTACTTC.

The rearrangement uses TRBV11-2 and TRBJ2-1; TRBD1 is a possible D gene (6 bases). The V gene lost 5 bases and the J gene lost 8 bases, with 22 bases spanning the gap. CDR3 length: 16 residues. Germline CDR1 reads SGHAT; CDR2 reads FQNNGV. The DNA of the CDR3 is TGTGCCAGCAGCGAAGACCAGCCCAGGGGCGGACATGAGCAGTTCTTC. It is translated as CASSEDQPRGGHEQFF.

This clonotype appeared once. V and J are TRBV6-2 or TRBV6-3 and TRBJ1-5; weak D call: TRBD1 (5 bases). This CDR3 is 15 amino acids long. V lost 4 bases and J 3 bases, leaving 13 bases between the germline ends. From germline, CDR1 is MNHEY and CDR2 SVGEGT. The chain's CDR3 is CASSLLAGFNQPQHF. As DNA, the CDR3 is TGTGCCAGCAGTTTACTCGCAGGGTTCAATCAGCCCCAGCATTTT.

This clonotype was observed a few times. V gene TRBV18 combines with J gene TRBJ1-5; D uncertain. CDR3 length: 13 amino acids. The V and J ends lost 3 bases and 7 bases respectively, with 10 bases between them. The germline V gene encodes CDR1 KGHSH and CDR2 LQKENI. CDR3 protein: CASSPSPGQPQHF. In DNA form, the CDR3 reads TGTGCCAGCTCACCGAGTCCCGGACAGCCCCAGCATTTT.

In DNA form, the CDR3 reads TGTGCCACCAGTGAGTCCCTGGTGGGGCAGCCCCAGCATTTT. Translated, it gives CATSESLVGQPQHF. The chain is built from TRBV24-1 and TRBJ1-5; no clear D gene. Trimming removed 4 bases at V and 7 bases at J, with 13 bases between. Germline V gene sequence: CDR1 KGHDR, CDR2 SFDVKD. The CDR3 runs 14 residues.

J is TRBJ1-2 and V is TRBV2; D possibly corresponds to TRBD1 (5 bases). Germline V gene sequence: CDR1 SNHLY, CDR2 FYNNEI. This CDR3 comprises 13 residues. Trimming removed 3 bases at V and 5 bases at J, with 10 bases between. Here the CDR3 DNA reads TGTGCCAGCAGTGACGGGGGGGATTATGGCTACACCTTC. It is translated as CASSDGGDYGYTF.

The CDR3 loop is CASSQAGTAFDALF. The CDR3 coding sequence is TGTGCCAGCAGCCAAGCCGGGACGGCGTTTGACGCTCTCTTT. The chain combines TRBV3-2 with TRBJ1-1; the D call in the table, TRBD1, was not verified against the DNA. TRBV3-2 is reported as a pseudogene. The CDR3 has 14 amino acids.